One sample yielded the 25 T cell receptor beta chains listed below, sequenced in a study of long-term antiretroviral therapy in people with HIV. Sequencing used immunoSEQ v3.0 at survey level. The data were produced by immunoSEQ multiplex PCR, yet TCRdb's version contains in-frame clones alone and is incomplete. The table lists 9,500 to 12,000 clones, about 89% of them singletons. This material consisted of unsorted PBMCs, taken 0.2 years before starting antiretroviral therapy. All receptors derive from a woman between 35 and 50 years old with HIV.

The chain is built from TRBV23-1 and TRBJ1-5; D gene uncertain. TRBV23-1 is given ORF status, its function remaining uncertain. Trimming shortened V by 0 bases and J by 0 bases, and 3 bases separated the two germline ends. The CDR3 extends over 14 amino acids. In DNA form, the CDR3 reads TGCGCCAGCAGTCAATCGTCTAGCAATCAGCCCCAGCATTTT. It translates to CASSQSSSNQPQHF.

V usage is TRBV5-1 and J usage is TRBJ2-7, with TRBD1 identical over 7 bases. V lost 3 bases to trimming and J lost 0 bases; unmatched junction nucleotides: 6. From germline, CDR1 is SGHRS and CDR2 YFSETQ. The CDR3 runs 15 residues. CDR3 in amino acids: CASSSQGSSSYEQYF. CDR3 coding DNA: TGCGCCAGCAGCTCACAGGGGTCGAGCTCCTACGAGCAGTACTTC.

This clone occurred a few times. The sample holds other DNA sequences that translate to the same CDR3. V and J are TRBV4-3 and TRBJ1-3, with D unresolved. The germline V gene encodes CDR1 LGHNA and CDR2 YSLEER. V shed 0 bases and J shed 0 bases, with 9 bases lying between them. The CDR3 sequence is 16 residues long. The DNA of the CDR3 is TGCGCCAGCAGCCAAGATCCTGGAGACTCTGGAAACACCATATATTTT. This gives the protein CASSQDPGDSGNTIYF.

The J gene is TRBJ1-4, the V gene TRBV5-4; 9 bases are shared with TRBD1. Germline V gives CDR1 SGHNT, CDR2 YYREEE (reference sequence). The length of the CDR3 is 16 residues. The ends lost 4 bases at V and 3 bases at J; junction bases unmatched: 7. The CDR3 here is CASSRTGEGANEKLFF. The CDR3 DNA reads TGTGCCAGCAGCCGGACAGGGGAAGGGGCTAATGAAAAACTGTTTTTT.

V and J are TRBV27 and TRBJ2-4, with 7 bases identical to TRBD1. The CDR3 covers 13 residues. Germline assignment: CDR1 MNHEY and CDR2 SMNVEV (reference sequence). The V gene end was trimmed by 5 bases and the J gene end by 5 bases; junction bases not matched to a gene: 3. CDR3 amino acids: CASSRQGQNIQYF. In DNA, the CDR3 is TGTGCCAGCAGTAGACAGGGCCAAAACATTCAGTACTTC.

This sequence joins TRBV6-1 and TRBJ1-2; no clear D. CDR1 and CDR2 from the germline V gene are MNHNS and SASEGT. The CDR3 covers 16 residues. Trimming took 3 bases from V and 0 from J, leaving 14 bases between them. The CDR3 region is CASSDTAGGANYGYTF. The CDR3 bases are TGTGCCAGCAGTGACACGGCCGGCGGAGCTAACTATGGCTACACCTTC.

The chain links TRBV28 to TRBJ1-4; the D is unclear. V lost 6 bases to trimming and J lost 4 bases, with 3 bases between them. CDR3 length equals 11 residues. The germline gives CDR1 MDHEN, CDR2 SYDVKM. In nucleotides, the CDR3 is TGTGCCAGCAGACTTAATGAAAAACTGTTTTTT. Translated, it gives CASRLNEKLFF.

The rearrangement links TRBV9 to TRBJ1-1; 9 bases agree with TRBD1. Germline V gives CDR1 SGDLS, CDR2 YYNGEE. CDR3 length equals 14 residues. Germline trimming cut 3 bases from V and 5 bases from J; bases unmatched to any gene: 5. CDR3 DNA sequence: TGTGCCAGCAGCGCAAACAGGGGGCGGACTGAAGCTTTCTTT. It translates to CASSANRGRTEAFF.

This sequence joins TRBV18 and TRBJ2-1; TRBD1 aligns across 9 bases. Germline V gene sequence: CDR1 KGHSH, CDR2 LQKENI. With 2 bases clipped from V and 8 bases from J, the junction kept 4 bases outside the gene matches. The CDR3 is 14 amino acids. The CDR3 region is CASSPGTGRHEQFF. Here the CDR3 DNA reads TGTGCCAGCTCACCAGGGACAGGGCGTCATGAGCAGTTCTTC.

The chain carries TRBV5-1 and TRBJ1-2; 8 nucleotides agree with TRBD1. Looked up from germline, CDR1 is SGHRS and CDR2 is YFSETQ. This CDR3 is 15 amino acids long. Germline trimming cut 1 base from V and 0 bases from J; bases unmatched to any gene: 2. CDR3 loop: CASSLSGQANYGYTF. CDR3 DNA sequence: TGCGCCAGCAGCTTGTCGGGACAGGCTAACTATGGCTACACCTTC.

This chain connects TRBV5-4 to TRBJ2-6; 10 bases are a match to TRBD1. The trim removed 4 bases at V and 2 bases at J, leaving 3 bases unmatched. Germline V CDR1 and CDR2: SGHNT, YYREEE (reference sequence). This CDR3 has 16 amino acids. CDR3 in DNA: TGTGCCAGCAGCGGAGGACAGGGGGCTGGGGCCAACGTCCTGACTTTC. It specifies CASSGGQGAGANVLTF.

This chain links TRBV5-4 with TRBJ1-2, with 9 bases identical to TRBD1. Germline CDR1 reads SGHNT; CDR2 reads YYREEE (reference sequence). The CDR3 has 15 amino acids. Trimming cost V 5 bases and J 2 bases; bases outside gene matches: 7. The CDR3 loop is CASRTGGALNYGYTF. CDR3 DNA sequence: TGTGCCAGCAGAACAGGGGGCGCCTTGAACTATGGCTACACCTTC.

The rearrangement joins TRBV6-5 to TRBJ1-4; D gene ambiguous. V lost 11 bases, J lost 8 bases, and 12 bases lay in between. The CDR3 has 11 residues. The germline CDR1 and CDR2 sequences are MNHEY and SVGAGI. CDR3 region: CADDPREKLFF. The CDR3, as DNA: TGTGCCGATGACCCCCGGGAAAAACTGTTTTTT.

The rearrangement uses TRBV7-2 and TRBJ2-2; D may be TRBD1 or TRBD2 (5 bases each). This CDR3 spans 14 amino acids. V was shortened by 5 bases and J by 8 bases, with 15 bases between the two germline ends. Germline CDR1 reads SGHTA; CDR2 reads FQGNSA. This CDR3 reads CASSPGPGKGELFF. CDR3 coding DNA: TGTGCCAGCAGCCCGGGACCAGGGAAGGGGGAGCTGTTTTTT.

This chain uses TRBV5-1 with TRBJ2-5; 7 positions match TRBD2. In germline, CDR1 is SGHRS, CDR2 YFSETQ. Trimming cost V 6 bases and J 5 bases; bases outside gene matches: 16. CDR3 length: 16 residues. The CDR3 coding sequence is TGCGCCAGCACCCCTATAGCGGGCGGGGCCCAGGAGACCCAGTACTTC. Amino acids: CASTPIAGGAQETQYF.

A single count supports this clone. The J gene is TRBJ2-1, the V gene TRBV19; 9 bases agree with TRBD1. Germline CDR1 is LNHDA and CDR2 is SQIVND (reference sequence). V shed 7 bases, J shed 3 bases, and the junction held 1 base outside the gene matches. The CDR3 totals 13 residues. The CDR3 region has the DNA TGTGCCAGTAAGGACAGGGGCTACAATGAGCAGTTCTTC. Encoded protein: CASKDRGYNEQFF.

V gene TRBV29-1 combines with J gene TRBJ2-3, with a weak D call TRBD2 (6 bases). This CDR3 has 15 residues. V was cut by 6 bases and J by 6 bases, with 22 bases left in between. From germline, CDR1 is SQVTM and CDR2 ANQGSEA. The CDR3 DNA sequence: TGCAGCGTGAATAGGGGACTTCTAGCTGGGGATACGCAGTATTTT. Translation gives CSVNRGLLAGDTQYF.

The chain employs TRBV30 and TRBJ1-5; TRBD1 might be the D (5 bases). V was cut by 2 bases and J by 4 bases, with 9 bases left in between. Germline V CDR1 and CDR2: GTSNPN, SVGIG (reference sequence). The CDR3 is 13 residues long. The CDR3 coding sequence is TGTGCCTGGAGTCGGGACCTTAATCAGCCCCAGCATTTT. Amino acid sequence: CAWSRDLNQPQHF.

This chain connects TRBV19 to TRBJ1-1; 12 nucleotides match TRBD1. The CDR3 runs to 16 residues. Germline CDR1 and CDR2: LNHDA and SQIVND (reference sequence). V shed 5 bases, J shed 0 bases, and the junction held 4 bases outside the gene matches. The CDR3, as DNA: TGTGCCAGTAGTCGGGACAGGGGGCCCGTGAACACTGAAGCTTTCTTT. Protein product: CASSRDRGPVNTEAFF.

The chain carries TRBV7-3 and TRBJ2-6, with a tentative D call TRBD1 (5 bases). In germline, CDR1 is SGHTA, CDR2 FQGTGA. Trimming took 5 bases from V and 4 from J, leaving 18 bases between them. The CDR3 totals 17 residues. CDR3 coding DNA: TGTGCCAGCAGCCAAAACATGCAGGGTACCGGGGCCAACGTCCTGACTTTC. This gives the protein CASSQNMQGTGANVLTF.

The chain is built from TRBV25-1 and TRBJ1-4, with D unclear. The CDR3 spans 15 residues. Trimming cost V 0 bases and J 8 bases, with 13 bases left between them. Germline CDR1 is MGHDK and CDR2 is SYGVNS. The CDR3 here is CASSEYRALREKLFF. Here the CDR3 DNA reads TGTGCCAGCAGTGAATATAGGGCTCTACGGGAAAAACTGTTTTTT.

The rearrangement links TRBV6-6 to TRBJ1-1, with a tentative D call TRBD1 (6 bases). Looked up from germline, CDR1 is MNHNY and CDR2 is SVGAGI (reference sequence). This CDR3 is built from 12 residues. The ends were cut back, 6 bases at V and 4 bases at J, with 9 bases in the middle. This chain's CDR3 is CASSRRGTEAFF. In DNA, the CDR3 is TGTGCCAGCAGCCGCAGGGGCACTGAAGCTTTCTTT.

This clone showed up just once. The chain employs TRBV6-5 and TRBJ1-2, with a possible D match to TRBD1 (5 bases). Trimming shortened V by 0 bases and J by 0 bases, and 8 bases separated the two germline ends. This CDR3 comprises 15 residues. Germline lookup yields CDR1 MNHEY and CDR2 SVGAGI. This CDR3 is CASSYSGGSNYGYTF. The CDR3 DNA follows: TGTGCCAGCAGTTACTCGGGGGGTTCTAACTATGGCTACACCTTC.

The chain couples TRBV6-5 to TRBJ2-1; either TRBD1 or TRBD2 may fit D (5 bases each). CDR3 length: 15 amino acids. Germline CDR1 and CDR2: MNHEY and SVGAGI. Trimming shortened V by 0 bases and J by 9 bases, and 15 bases separated the two germline ends. The CDR3 region is CASSYSPGPSGEQFF. The CDR3 DNA sequence: TGTGCCAGCAGTTACTCCCCGGGACCCAGTGGTGAGCAGTTCTTC.

V usage is TRBV30 and J usage is TRBJ1-6; 8 bases are shared with TRBD1. Looked up from germline, CDR1 is GTSNPN and CDR2 is SVGIG (reference sequence). This CDR3 is 12 amino acids long. V was pared by 5 bases and J by 9 bases, with 3 bases of the junction left unmatched. The CDR3 DNA reads as TGTGCCTGGGGACAGGGAGGTTCACCCCTCCACTTT. Protein: CAWGQGGSPLHF. Combining the CDR3 with reference TRBV30 and TRBJ1-6 gives the whole variable domain SQTIHQWPATLVQPVGSPLSLECTVEGTSNPNLYWYRQAAGRGLQLLFYSVGIGQISSEVPQNLSASRPQDRQFILSSKKLLLSDSGFYLCAWGQGGSPLHFGNGTRLTVT.